Below are 23 T cell receptor beta chains sequenced from a single sample in a study of shared clonotypes between healthy human individuals. Generated by immunoSEQ multiplex PCR, the TCRdb table keeps only in-frame clones and is missing some. The sample has about 380,000 clones, roughly 96% seen once. Sequencing was performed on memory CD8+ T cells sorted from blood. Stated subset: CD45RO+ cells pooled with CCR7-negative TemRA cells. These receptors were collected from a man aged 30-40 years in good health.

V usage is TRBV30 and J usage is TRBJ1-2; D is ambiguous. CDR1 is GTSNPN and CDR2 is SVGIG in the germline V gene (reference sequence). V was cut by 4 bases and J by 4 bases, with 7 bases left in between. The CDR3 extends over 11 amino acids. The CDR3 sequence: CAWNGVYGYTF. CDR3 sequence (DNA): TGTGCCTGGAATGGTGTCTATGGCTACACCTTC.

The chain couples TRBV30 to TRBJ2-3, with 7 bases fitting TRBD2. V dropped 4 bases and J dropped 11; count of bases not matched to a gene: 6. Germline CDR1 reads GTSNPN; CDR2 reads SVGIG (reference sequence). This CDR3 comprises 11 residues. CDR3 loop: CAWTGGSRQYF. The CDR3 bases are TGTGCCTGGACGGGCGGGAGCAGGCAGTATTTT.

This clone was picked up one time. V is TRBV28 and J is TRBJ1-2; D is ambiguous. The CDR3 loop spans 11 amino acids. The V end was cut by 5 bases, the J end by 7 bases, with 8 bases between. Germline V gives CDR1 MDHEN, CDR2 SYDVKM. CDR3 in amino acids: CASSEATGYTF. DNA for the CDR3: TGTGCCAGCAGTGAGGCGACTGGCTACACCTTC.

The chain couples TRBV7-6 to TRBJ2-7, with D perhaps assigned TRBD1 or TRBD2 (5 bases each). Germline V CDR1 and CDR2: SGHVS, FNYEAQ. Trimming stripped 2 bases from V and 1 base from J, with 12 bases between. CDR3 length: 15 residues. The CDR3 protein is CASSLLGAPSYEQYF. CDR3 sequence (DNA): TGTGCCAGCAGCTTACTCGGGGCGCCTTCCTACGAGCAGTACTTC. The whole variable domain, remainder taken from reference TRBV7-6 and TRBJ2-7, is GAGVSQSPRYKVTKRGQDVALRCDPISGHVSLYWYRQALGQGPEFLTYFNYEAQQDKSGLPNDRFSAERPEGSISTLTIQRTEQRDSAMYRCASSLLGAPSYEQYFGPGTRLTVT.

This clone showed up just once. The V gene is TRBV10-1, the J gene TRBJ2-6, with D maybe TRBD1 (5 bases). Trimming stripped 8 bases from V and 0 bases from J, with 11 bases between. The CDR3 extends over 15 amino acids. Germline V gives CDR1 WNHNN, CDR2 SYGVQD (reference sequence). As DNA, the CDR3 is TGCGCCAGCTCCACAGGCTCCTCTGGGGCCAACGTCCTGACTTTC. Translated, it gives CASSTGSSGANVLTF.

The genes are TRBV7-6 and TRBJ2-1; D not resolved. CDR3 length: 15 residues. With 1 base removed from V and 3 bases from J, the gap between germline ends came to 10 bases. In germline, CDR1 is SGHVS, CDR2 FNYEAQ. The CDR3 coding sequence is TGTGCCAGCAGCTTAGATGTTGGCTTCTACAATGAGCAGTTCTTC. Amino acid sequence: CASSLDVGFYNEQFF.

The chain recombines TRBV19 with TRBJ2-2, with TRBD1 matching over 8 bases. Germline CDR1 is LNHDA and CDR2 is SQIVND (reference sequence). Unmatched junction bases numbered 4, after V lost 1 base and J lost 6 bases. CDR3 length: 15 residues. The CDR3 spells CASSIVGQDAGELFF. The CDR3 region has the DNA TGTGCCAGTAGTATAGTGGGACAGGACGCCGGGGAGCTGTTTTTT.

The chain is built from TRBV7-2 and TRBJ2-7, with D perhaps matching TRBD2 (5 bases). V was clipped by 2 bases and J by 7 bases, with 9 bases between them. Germline assignment: CDR1 SGHTA and CDR2 FQGNSA. The CDR3 covers 12 residues. The CDR3 nucleotides read TGTGCCAGCAGCTTACCCCGAGGGGAGCAGTACTTC. Translating gives CASSLPRGEQYF.

V usage is TRBV6-1 and J usage is TRBJ1-2; D may be TRBD1 (6 bases). CDR1 and CDR2 from the germline V gene are MNHNS and SASEGT. V lost 1 base and J lost 8, with 23 bases in between. This CDR3 has 17 residues. The CDR3 nucleotides read TGTGCCAGCAGTGAAGTTTTCTACGTGATCAGGGGTCGAGGCTACACCTTC. As protein: CASSEVFYVIRGRGYTF.

CDR3 residues: CASSFGGAYGYTF. In DNA, the CDR3 is TGCGCCAGCAGCTTCGGGGGTGCCTATGGCTACACCTTC. The chain carries TRBV5-1 and TRBJ1-2; perhaps TRBD1 as D (5 bases). Trimming pared 2 bases from V and 4 bases from J, leaving 9 bases between. The CDR3 is 13 amino acids. Germline CDR1 is SGHRS and CDR2 is YFSETQ.

This chain links TRBV19 with TRBJ2-5, with a possible D match to TRBD1 (6 bases). The CDR3 has 14 amino acids. Between the trimmed V and J ends, which lost 7 bases and 5 bases, there was a span of 17 bases. Germline loops: CDR1 LNHDA, CDR2 SQIVND (reference sequence). The CDR3 bases are TGTGCCAGTACGCCGGCAGGGGCGTATGAGACCCAGTACTTC. As protein: CASTPAGAYETQYF.

This chain uses TRBV5-4 with TRBJ2-3; D may be TRBD2 (6 bases). The CDR3 has 18 amino acids. V was trimmed by 4 bases and J by 0 bases, leaving 21 bases between them. Germline V gene sequence: CDR1 SGHNT, CDR2 YYREEE (reference sequence). This CDR3 reads CASSVGGRILTSTDTQYF. In nucleotides, the CDR3 is TGTGCCAGCAGCGTGGGAGGCAGGATACTTACAAGCACAGATACGCAGTATTTT.

A word on this clone: Within the sample, other DNA sequences also encode this same CDR3. V gene TRBV6-5 combines with J gene TRBJ2-1; no firm D call. Germline values: CDR1 MNHEY, CDR2 SVGAGI. The V gene lost 4 bases and the J gene lost 4 bases, with 2 bases spanning the gap. There are 11 residues in the CDR3. The DNA for the CDR3 is TGTGCCAGCAGTTTGTACAATGAGCAGTTCTTC. It codes for CASSLYNEQFF.

The rearrangement joins TRBV29-1 to TRBJ2-1; 11 bases fit TRBD1. CDR1 SQVTM and CDR2 ANQGSEA come from the germline V gene. V was clipped by 7 bases and J by 9 bases; unmatched bases: 14. This CDR3 is 15 amino acids long. CDR3 sequence reads: CSDVLPGQGGGEQFF. As DNA, the CDR3 is TGCAGCGACGTACTTCCGGGACAGGGGGGCGGTGAGCAGTTCTTC.

The V call is TRBV6-5, the J call TRBJ2-1; 7 nucleotides agree with TRBD1. The CDR3 is made up of 14 amino acids. Trimming cost V 6 bases and J 7 bases; bases outside gene matches: 9. CDR1 MNHEY and CDR2 SVGAGI come from the germline V gene. The CDR3 here is CASSLTGQSNEQFF. The CDR3 bases are TGTGCCAGCAGCCTTACGGGACAGTCGAATGAGCAGTTCTTC.

V and J are TRBV6-6 and TRBJ1-2; D is ambiguous. The germline V and J ends were trimmed by 6 bases and 5 bases, with 16 bases remaining between them. The germline gives CDR1 MNHNY, CDR2 SVGAGI (reference sequence). The CDR3 runs 14 residues. CDR3 region: CASSPNTRYYGYTF. As DNA, the CDR3 is TGTGCCAGCAGCCCAAATACACGGTATTATGGCTACACCTTC.

The chain employs TRBV7-9 and TRBJ2-7; a possible D gene is TRBD1 (6 bases). CDR1 SEHNR and CDR2 FQNEAQ come from the germline V gene (reference sequence). The germline V and J ends were trimmed by 3 bases and 4 bases, with 13 bases remaining between them. This CDR3 spans 14 amino acids. The chain's CDR3 is CASSFSGQPYEQYF. The CDR3 DNA is TGTGCCAGCAGCTTTTCAGGACAGCCGTACGAGCAGTACTTC.

This chain uses TRBV7-8 with TRBJ2-6; 9 bases are shared with TRBD2. CDR3 length: 17 residues. Germline V gives CDR1 SGHVS, CDR2 FQNEAQ. V trimming: 2 bases; J trimming: 2 bases; junction bases outside the gene matches: 4. The CDR3 region has the DNA TGTGCCAGCAGCTTATATGCGGGGGGGCCTGGGGCCAACGTCCTGACTTTC. This gives the protein CASSLYAGGPGANVLTF.

The chain carries TRBV4-1 and TRBJ1-1; no definite D call. Germline loops: CDR1 MGHRA, CDR2 YSYEKL. The V gene lost 0 bases and the J gene lost 12 bases, with 14 bases spanning the gap. The CDR3 totals 13 residues. The CDR3, as DNA: TGCGCCAGCAGCCAAGATGAAATAAATCGAACTTTCTTT. The encoded protein is CASSQDEINRTFF.

The chain recombines TRBV7-6 with TRBJ2-5, with TRBD2 matching over 8 bases. CDR1 is SGHVS and CDR2 is FNYEAQ in the germline V gene. This CDR3 has 17 residues. V trimming: 2 bases; J trimming: 5 bases; junction bases outside the gene matches: 13. The CDR3 DNA reads TGTGCCAGCAGCTTACCCCCGGGACTAGGGGCCCGGGAGACCCAGTACTTC. This codes for CASSLPPGLGARETQYF.

The CDR3 DNA follows: TGTGCCAGCAGCTTAGGGACTAGCGGGTTCGCGAACACCGGGGAGCTGTTTTTT. Its protein product is CASSLGTSGFANTGELFF. The rearrangement joins TRBV11-1 to TRBJ2-2; TRBD2 agrees at 11 bases. The CDR3 covers 18 residues. Trimming removed 1 base from V and 0 bases from J; junction bases left unmatched: 4. Per the germline V gene, CDR1 is SGHAT and CDR2 is FQDESV (reference sequence).

A word on this clone: Other DNA sequences from this sample encode an identical CDR3 as well. This chain joins TRBV20-1 and TRBJ2-1; no firm D call. Germline assignment: CDR1 DFQATT and CDR2 SNEGSKA (reference sequence). The length of the CDR3 is 10 residues. Trimming took 2 bases from V and 7 from J, leaving 3 bases between them. In DNA form, the CDR3 reads TGCAGTGCTAGACTGAATGAGCAGTTCTTC. This sequence encodes CSARLNEQFF.

Comments on this clone: The sample has other DNA sequences that encode this CDR3 too. This chain links TRBV6-5 with TRBJ1-2, with D unclear. The CDR3 totals 13 residues. Germline CDR1 MNHEY, CDR2 SVGAGI. Between the trimmed V and J ends, which lost 0 bases and 1 base, there was a span of 3 bases. CDR3 amino acids: CASSYSNNYGYTF. The CDR3 bases are TGTGCCAGCAGTTACTCGAATAACTATGGCTACACCTTC.